This T cell receptor beta chain was retrieved from a study of blood T cells in healthy people across ages. The use of a sample-barcoded 5' primer and a J-beta primer mix characterized a second PCR of roughly 6 to 11 cycles. MiXCR was run by TCRdb on the 5' RACE reads, yielding one entry per CDR3 protein. The data contain 1.5 million to 2 million distinct CDR3 sequences, approximately 32% of them singletons. From germline, CDR1 is ENHRY and CDR2 SYGVKD. This CDR3 region has 14 residues. Healthy Caucasians from Russia aged about 6 to 95 served as donors. There are a few counts of this clonotype. Its antigen is currently unknown. Study results and caveats: CMV status of donors was unknown, possibly confounding expanded clonotype changes.

V usage is TRBV10-3 and J usage is TRBJ2-5, with 9 bases aligning to TRBD1. The J call could be wrong; TRBJ2-7 is a better fit for the DNA end. Sample: blood. This sequence originates from a woman aged 25 to 45 in good health. The CDR3 loop is CAIRVPGQGSEQYF. DNA for the CDR3: TGTGCCATCAGGGTACCGGGACAGGGATCCGAGCAGTACTTC.